This passage covers 20 T cell receptor beta chains from one sample sequenced in a study of T cell repertoires in cytomegalovirus infection. TCRdb called the reads again in MiXCR, with one record for every CDR3 protein. The profile covers roughly 500,000 distinct CDR3 sequences, with 25% to 35% appearing a single time and roughly a sixth taken by the ten largest. Their cognate antigens are unknown. Sequences were derived from cultured PBMCs, sampled from culture after CMV antigen stimulation. The origin of the receptors is a human donor in good health (CMV status not recorded). Some clones in this sample may be carry-over from other donors' samples.

The chain couples TRBV15 to TRBJ1-5; maybe TRBD1 (5 bases). V lost 0 bases and J 7 bases, leaving 7 bases between the germline ends. The CDR3 is made up of 13 amino acids. In germline, CDR1 is LNHNV, CDR2 YYDKDF (reference sequence). The CDR3 DNA sequence: TGTGCCACCAGCAGAGATCAGGGACAGCCCCAGCATTTT. Protein product: CATSRDQGQPQHF.

This clonotype was seen ten or more times. The chain links TRBV6-1 to TRBJ2-7; the D is unclear. The length of the CDR3 is 16 residues. Germline CDR1 and CDR2: MNHNS and SASEGT. V dropped 3 bases and J dropped 0 bases, with 15 bases sitting between them. CDR3 coding DNA: TGTGCCAGCAGTGACCGGGCGCGCAGGTCCTCCTACGAGCAGTACGTC. Its protein product is CASSDRARRSSYEQYV.

This clonotype was counted ten times or more. V gene TRBV7-2 combines with J gene TRBJ2-1; D gene uncertain. Trimming took off 0 bases at V and 2 bases at J, with 5 bases between the two ends. The CDR3 runs 14 residues. Germline loops: CDR1 SGHTA, CDR2 FQGNSA. The CDR3 DNA sequence: TGTGCCAGCAGCTTAGCCCCCCCCTACAATGAGCAGTTCTTC. Protein product: CASSLAPPYNEQFF.

The chain joins TRBV19 to TRBJ2-2; no definite D call. Trimming stripped 1 base from V and 1 base from J, with 10 bases between. This CDR3 region has 16 residues. Germline V gene data show CDR1 as LNHDA and CDR2 as SQIVND (reference sequence). Here the CDR3 reads CASSIVTPENTGELFF. The DNA of the CDR3 is TGTGCCAGTAGTATAGTAACACCCGAGAACACCGGGGAGCTGTTTTTT.

The chain has TRBV20-1 and TRBJ2-1; 7 bases fit TRBD2. Germline CDR1 is DFQATT and CDR2 is SNEGSKA (reference sequence). After removal of 5 bases from V and 8 bases from J, the junction contained 15 bases not matched to a gene. The CDR3 sequence is 15 residues long. The CDR3 nucleotides are TGCAGTGCTGACTGGCGGGAGAATTCGGGAGATGAGCAGTTCTTC. Its protein is CSADWRENSGDEQFF.

The gene calls are TRBV7-9 and TRBJ2-5, with 9 nucleotides matching TRBD1. Losses at the gene ends were 4 bases for V and 2 bases for J; bases not matched to a gene: 11. The CDR3 length is 17 residues. Germline V gene data show CDR1 as SEHNR and CDR2 as FQNEAQ (reference sequence). In DNA, the CDR3 is TGTGCCAGCAGCTCCACTCGGGACAGGGCTACACAAGAGACCCAGTACTTC. This codes for CASSSTRDRATQETQYF. Complete variable domain (other parts from reference TRBV7-9 and TRBJ2-5): DTGVSQNPRHKITKRGQNVTFRCDPISEHNRLYWYRQTLGQGPEFLTYFQNEAQLEKSRLLSDRFSAERPKGSFSTLEIQRTEQGDSAMYLCASSSTRDRATQETQYFGPGTRLLVL.

This clonotype was observed a handful of times. The gene calls are TRBV6-2 or TRBV6-3 and TRBJ2-5, with TRBD2 as a possible D gene (5 bases). CDR1 MNHEY and CDR2 SVGEGT come from the germline V gene. Trimming took 6 bases from V and 1 from J, leaving 15 bases between them. This CDR3 comprises 15 residues. The CDR3 is CASSRQSLGQETQYF. CDR3 in DNA: TGTGCCAGCAGCCGACAATCACTAGGCCAAGAGACCCAGTACTTC.

This clonotype was counted a single time. This rearrangement joins TRBV7-3 to TRBJ2-3, with 7 positions matching TRBD1. The CDR3 runs 14 residues. The V gene end was trimmed by 6 bases and the J gene end by 7 bases; junction bases not matched to a gene: 10. Germline V gives CDR1 SGHTA, CDR2 FQGTGA. CDR3 region: CASSRDRERNTQYF. The CDR3 region has the DNA TGTGCCAGCAGTCGAGACAGGGAGAGGAATACGCAGTATTTT.

This CDR3 is CASSLALSDNEQFF. In nucleotides, the CDR3 is TGTGCCAGCAGTTTGGCCCTCTCGGACAATGAGCAGTTCTTC. The chain joins TRBV28 to TRBJ2-1; no definite D call. The germline V gene encodes CDR1 MDHEN and CDR2 SYDVKM. Trimming took 3 bases from V and 5 from J, leaving 11 bases between them. The CDR3 runs to 14 residues.

The V gene is TRBV28, the J gene TRBJ2-7; 7 positions match TRBD1. This CDR3 comprises 15 residues. Unmatched junction bases numbered 8, after V lost 6 bases and J lost 0 bases. Germline V CDR1 and CDR2: MDHEN, SYDVKM. The chain's CDR3 is CASRGWAGGSYEQYF. The CDR3 nucleotides are TGTGCCAGCAGGGGATGGGCAGGGGGCTCCTACGAGCAGTACTTC.

This chain links TRBV29-1 with TRBJ1-2; no definite D call. The CDR3 sequence is 14 residues long. Germline loops: CDR1 SQVTM, CDR2 ANQGSEA. With 4 bases removed from V and 5 bases from J, the gap between germline ends came to 17 bases. CDR3 region: CSVAHGQGGYGYTF. As DNA, the CDR3 is TGCAGCGTTGCTCATGGCCAAGGAGGATATGGCTACACCTTC.

This clonotype has a handful of counts. V gene TRBV7-2 combines with J gene TRBJ1-1; the D is unclear. The CDR3 is 15 amino acids. From germline, CDR1 is SGHTA and CDR2 FQGNSA. The V end lost 8 bases, the J end lost 5 bases, and 21 bases lay between the germline ends. The CDR3: CASSYAEPPGTEAFF. As DNA, the CDR3 is TGTGCCAGCTCATATGCAGAGCCCCCTGGGACTGAAGCTTTCTTT.

This clonotype was recorded many times. V gene TRBV7-2 combines with J gene TRBJ2-1; D is uncertain. V was cut by 5 bases and J by 0 bases, with 11 bases left in between. CDR3 size: 15 residues. From germline, CDR1 is SGHTA and CDR2 FQGNSA. CDR3 DNA: TGTGCCAGCAGCCCAGCCAGAGGCTCCTACAATGAGCAGTTCTTC. It codes for CASSPARGSYNEQFF.

This clonotype has a handful of counts. The chain employs TRBV12-5 and TRBJ2-7; a weak D match, TRBD1 (6 bases). V lost 4 bases and J lost 0, with 7 bases in between. This CDR3 region has 13 residues. Germline values: CDR1 LGHNT, CDR2 FRNRAP. DNA of the CDR3: TGTGCTAGTGGTTGGGACATCTCCTACGAGCAGTACGTC. Residues: CASGWDISYEQYV.

This clonotype was detected ten times or more. CDR3 sequence reads: CASSLGIGGEQYV. CDR3 coding DNA: TGTGCCAGCAGCTTAGGGATCGGAGGCGAGCAGTACGTC. V and J are TRBV7-8 and TRBJ2-7, with a possible D match to TRBD2 (5 bases). V lost 1 base to trimming and J lost 6 bases, with 10 bases between them. Germline CDR1 and CDR2: SGHVS and FQNEAQ. The CDR3 extends over 13 amino acids.

The J gene is TRBJ1-1, the V gene TRBV9, with 7 positions matching TRBD1. The CDR3 consists of 16 residues. Germline assignment: CDR1 SGDLS and CDR2 YYNGEE. The J segment lost 2 bases and the V segment lost 4 bases, leaving 11 bases of the junction unmatched. The CDR3 sequence is CASSPRGQAQNTEAFF. The CDR3 DNA sequence: TGTGCCAGCAGCCCCCGAGGACAGGCCCAAAACACTGAAGCTTTCTTT.

The gene calls are TRBV19 and TRBJ2-1; 7 bases are a match to TRBD1. Germline V CDR1 and CDR2: LNHDA, SQIVND (reference sequence). With V trimmed by 4 bases and J by 0 bases, 6 bases remained unmatched. The CDR3 is 16 residues long. This CDR3 is CASSRTGRSSYNEQFF. The CDR3 DNA follows: TGTGCCAGTAGTAGGACAGGTCGAAGCTCCTACAATGAGCAGTTCTTC.

J is TRBJ2-7 and V is TRBV7-9; 9 bases align to TRBD1. The CDR3 spans 15 residues. Per the germline V gene, CDR1 is SEHNR and CDR2 is FQNEAQ (reference sequence). V gave up 5 bases and J gave up 5 bases; unmatched junction bases: 10. In DNA form, the CDR3 reads TGTGCCAGCAGCCTGGGACAGGGAGGTTCCGACGAGCAGTACTTC. Protein sequence: CASSLGQGGSDEQYF. Full variable domain (remainder filled in from reference TRBV7-9 and TRBJ2-7): DTGVSQNPRHKITKRGQNVTFRCDPISEHNRLYWYRQTLGQGPEFLTYFQNEAQLEKSRLLSDRFSAERPKGSFSTLEIQRTEQGDSAMYLCASSLGQGGSDEQYFGPGTRLTVT.

The chain links TRBV7-2 to TRBJ1-2, with D uncertain. The V gene's germline CDR1 is SGHTA and CDR2 FQGNSA. Trimming took off 1 base at V and 2 bases at J, with 8 bases between the two ends. This CDR3 has 14 residues. CDR3 sequence reads: CASSLGVGNYGYTF. In DNA form, the CDR3 reads TGTGCCAGCAGCTTAGGAGTAGGGAACTATGGCTACACCTTC.

The rearrangement joins TRBV7-2 to TRBJ2-3; 7 bases fit TRBD2. Germline V CDR1 and CDR2: SGHTA, FQGNSA. The CDR3 length is 13 residues. The V gene end was trimmed by 4 bases and the J gene end by 13 bases; junction bases not matched to a gene: 11. The CDR3 nucleotides read TGTACCAGCAGCTCAACTGCCCTAGCGGACAAGTATTTT. Protein product: CTSSSTALADKYF.